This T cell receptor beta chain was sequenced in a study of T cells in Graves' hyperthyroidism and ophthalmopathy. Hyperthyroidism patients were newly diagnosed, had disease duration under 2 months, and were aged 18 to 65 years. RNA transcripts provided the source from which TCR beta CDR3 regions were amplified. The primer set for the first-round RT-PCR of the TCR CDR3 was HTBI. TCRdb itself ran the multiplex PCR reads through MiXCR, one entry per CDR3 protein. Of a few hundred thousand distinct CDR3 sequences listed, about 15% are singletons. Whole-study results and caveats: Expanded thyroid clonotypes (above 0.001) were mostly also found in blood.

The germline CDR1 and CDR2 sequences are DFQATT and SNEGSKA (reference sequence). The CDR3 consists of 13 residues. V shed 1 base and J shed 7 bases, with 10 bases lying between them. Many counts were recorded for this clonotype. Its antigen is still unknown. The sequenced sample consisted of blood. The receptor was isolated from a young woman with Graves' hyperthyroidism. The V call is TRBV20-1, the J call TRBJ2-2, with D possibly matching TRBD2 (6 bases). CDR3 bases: TGCAGTGCTAGAGGGCAGGGAGGCGGGGAGCTGTTTTTT. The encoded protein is CSARGQGGGELFF.